This T cell receptor beta chain was sequenced during a study of T cell responses to AZD1222 COVID-19 vaccine. Study background: Pooled together were second doses at about 4 or about 12 weeks.

Notes on this clone: Its antigen remains unidentified.

Assay: immunoSEQ multiplex PCR; the TCRdb copy retains only in-frame clones and omits some. The repertoire includes about 130,000 clones, approximately 88% of them detected once, and 4.5% to 6% sits in the top ten. Overall study results and limits: Per reports, nearly half of all spike-specific TCRs target regions that are unmutated in variants. CD4 TCRs linked to vaccination spanned spike, dominating at 160-218 and 743-854.

Trimming left V 1 base short and J 5 bases short, with 11 bases between. The CDR3 is 13 residues long. CDR1 and CDR2 from the germline V gene are GTSNPN and SVGIG (reference sequence). The material was peripheral blood, obtained on day 0 of AZD1222 vaccination. This clonotype was sampled from an adult in good health. V usage is TRBV30 and J usage is TRBJ1-2; no clear D gene. The CDR3 here is CAWSAGLGYGYTF. CDR3 coding DNA: TGTGCCTGGAGTGCGGGATTGGGATATGGCTACACCTTC.